The next 10 T cell receptor beta chains were all read from a single sample in a study of cytomegalovirus exposure and HLA in healthy donors. PCR involved 60 Vbeta and 13 Jbeta primers. Sequencing used immunoSEQ multiplex PCR; TCRdb keeps in-frame clones, though not all of them. The table lists around 190,000 clones, 70% to 80% of them singletons. The specimen sequenced was PBMCs. All receptors derive from a woman aged 25 to 39 in good health and CMV-seropositive.

The CDR3 nucleotides read TGTGCCAGCAGCCAAGTCAGGGGGGCCGAAGCTTTCTTT. Protein product: CASSQVRGAEAFF. The V call is TRBV14, the J call TRBJ1-1; 7 bases line up with TRBD1. The CDR3 has 13 amino acids. Losses at the gene ends were 1 base for V and 8 bases for J; bases not matched to a gene: 4. Germline V CDR1 and CDR2: SGHDN, FVKESK.

This chain uses TRBV28 with TRBJ2-7, with 7 bases identical to TRBD1. CDR1 MDHEN and CDR2 SYDVKM come from the germline V gene. The trim removed 9 bases at V and 4 bases at J, leaving 15 bases unmatched. CDR3 length: 15 residues. This CDR3 is CASSLSGTVTYEQYF. CDR3 DNA sequence: TGTGCCAGTTCCCTCTCCGGGACAGTGACATACGAGCAGTACTTC. The full variable domain, with the rest looked up from reference TRBV28 and TRBJ2-7, is DVKVTQSSRYLVKRTGEKVFLECVQDMDHENMFWYRQDPGLGLRLIYFSYDVKMKEKGDIPEGYSVSREKKERFSLILESASTNQTSMYLCASSLSGTVTYEQYFGPGTRLTVT.

The rearrangement joins TRBV7-9 to TRBJ1-1; 8 bases match TRBD1. Per germline, CDR1 SEHNR and CDR2 FQNEAQ (reference sequence). V lost 3 bases, J lost 4 bases, and 19 bases stayed unmatched. The CDR3 spans 19 residues. In nucleotides, the CDR3 is TGTGCCAGCAGCTTCCTTACTGGAGGTGCGGACAGGGCGGGCACTGAAGCTTTCTTT. Its protein product is CASSFLTGGADRAGTEAFF.

J is TRBJ1-5 and V is TRBV10-3; 7 bases match TRBD1. The CDR3 has 18 residues. Trimming at V came to 3 bases and at J to 4 bases, leaving 15 bases not matched to a gene. The germline CDR1 and CDR2 sequences are ENHRY and SYGVKD. This CDR3 is CAISDLKLQTGLNQPQHF. In DNA, the CDR3 is TGTGCCATCAGTGATCTCAAGCTCCAGACAGGGCTTAATCAGCCCCAGCATTTT.

The V gene is TRBV9, the J gene TRBJ2-7, with 8 bases matching TRBD2. Germline-derived CDR1 and CDR2 are SGDLS and YYNGEE. The CDR3 totals 15 residues. V shed 1 base, J shed 2 bases, and the junction held 5 bases outside the gene matches. CDR3 amino acids: CASSVSAGETYEQYF. For the CDR3, the DNA is TGTGCCAGCAGCGTATCAGCGGGAGAGACCTACGAGCAGTACTTC. The full variable domain, completed using reference TRBV9 and TRBJ2-7, is DSGVTQTPKHLITATGQRVTLRCSPRSGDLSVYWYQQSLDQGLQFLIQYYNGEERAKGNILERFSAQQFPDLHSELNLSSLELGDSALYFCASSVSAGETYEQYFGPGTRLTVT.

The genes are TRBV9 and TRBJ1-1; tentatively, D is TRBD1 (5 bases). V lost 0 bases and J 1 base, leaving 10 bases between the germline ends. This CDR3 comprises 15 residues. The germline gives CDR1 SGDLS, CDR2 YYNGEE. CDR3 bases: TGTGCCAGCAGCGTAGGCGGGGCGGCGAACACTGAAGCTTTCTTT. Translation gives CASSVGGAANTEAFF.

The chain carries TRBV28 and TRBJ2-5; 7 bases fit TRBD2. V was pared by 5 bases and J by 5 bases, with 8 bases of the junction left unmatched. The CDR3 runs 14 residues. CDR1 is MDHEN, CDR2 SYDVKM, per germline. The CDR3 protein is CASSPPGGGETQYF. In nucleotides, the CDR3 is TGTGCCAGCAGTCCTCCGGGGGGTGGGGAGACCCAGTACTTC.

The chain has TRBV7-3 and TRBJ2-3; the D gene is possibly TRBD2 (5 bases). Germline CDR1 is SGHTA and CDR2 is FQGTGA. The V end was cut by 5 bases, the J end by 5 bases, with 17 bases between. The CDR3 spans 15 residues. Here the CDR3 DNA reads TGTGCCAGCAGCCCCACCGGGATAGCCGGAGATACGCAGTATTTT. Encoded protein: CASSPTGIAGDTQYF. Filled out from reference TRBV7-3 and TRBJ2-3, the complete variable domain reads GAGVSQTPSNKVTEKGKYVELRCDPISGHTALYWYRQSLGQGPEFLIYFQGTGAADDSGLPNDRFFAVRPEGSVSTLKIQRTERGDSAVYLCASSPTGIAGDTQYFGPGTRLTVL.

The rearrangement joins TRBV5-6 to TRBJ2-7, with D maybe TRBD2 (5 bases). The CDR3 runs to 11 residues. Trimming stripped 4 bases from V and 9 bases from J, with 11 bases between. CDR1 and CDR2 from the germline V gene are SGHDT and YYEEEE. The CDR3 DNA follows: TGTGCCAGCAGCACCCGGGGAAGGCAGTACTTC. Residues: CASSTRGRQYF. Complete variable domain (other parts from reference TRBV5-6 and TRBJ2-7): DAGVTQSPTHLIKTRGQQVTLRCSPKSGHDTVSWYQQALGQGPQFIFQYYEEEERQRGNFPDRFSGHQFPNYSSELNVNALLLGDSALYLCASSTRGRQYFGPGTRLTVT.

A word on this clone: The conserved phenylalanine or tryptophan normally closing the CDR3 is absent here, so this likely arose from a read error. The genes are TRBV27 and TRBJ2-7, with 7 bases identical to TRBD1. V lost 4 bases, J lost 0 bases, and 3 bases stayed unmatched. Germline loops: CDR1 MNHEY, CDR2 SMNVEV (reference sequence). This CDR3 spans 14 amino acids. The CDR3: CASSSRTGSYEQYL. The CDR3 DNA sequence: TGTGCCAGCAGTTCCCGGACAGGCTCCTACGAGCAGTACCTC.